The 2 T cell receptor beta chains below all came from one sample that was sequenced in a study of blood T cell repertoires in COVID-19. This table comes from immunoSEQ multiplex PCR, and its TCRdb copy is limited to in-frame clones, with some not included. The sample lists 50,000 to 65,000 clones; more than 75% were seen once. The sample comprised peripheral blood. The receptors derive from a man between 65 and 85 years old with acute or convalescent COVID-19.

J is TRBJ2-7 and V is TRBV19, with 11 bases matching TRBD2. Germline-derived CDR1 and CDR2 are LNHDA and SQIVND (reference sequence). Unmatched junction bases numbered 9, after V lost 5 bases and J lost 6 bases. This CDR3 has 15 residues. The CDR3 is CASSSRTSGRTEQYF. As DNA, the CDR3 is TGTGCCAGTAGTTCCCGGACTAGCGGGCGGACCGAGCAGTACTTC.

This sequence joins TRBV5-1 and TRBJ2-3; D gene unclear. CDR1 is SGHRS, CDR2 YFSETQ, per germline. This CDR3 region has 14 residues. Trimming stripped 0 bases from V and 3 bases from J, with 8 bases between. CDR3: CASSLARDTDTQYF. CDR3 coding DNA: TGCGCCAGCAGCTTGGCTCGCGATACAGATACGCAGTATTTT.